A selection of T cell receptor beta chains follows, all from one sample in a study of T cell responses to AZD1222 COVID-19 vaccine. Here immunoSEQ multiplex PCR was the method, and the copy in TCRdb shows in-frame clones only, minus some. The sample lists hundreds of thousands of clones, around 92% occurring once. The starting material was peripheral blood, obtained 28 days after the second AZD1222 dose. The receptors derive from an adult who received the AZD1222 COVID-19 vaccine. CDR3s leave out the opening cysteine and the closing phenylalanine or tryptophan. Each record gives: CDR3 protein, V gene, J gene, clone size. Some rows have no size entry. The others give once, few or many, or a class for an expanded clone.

CDR3 protein: ASSLRPGGLVSNEQF
V gene: TRBV6-2/TRBV6-3
J gene: TRBJ2-1
clone size: .

CDR3 protein: ASSRNAAGSSTDTQY
V gene: TRBV18
J gene: TRBJ2-3
clone size: .

CDR3 protein: ASSLRSTDTQY
V gene: TRBV13
J gene: TRBJ2-3
clone size: .

CDR3 protein: ASSSFDFRLNTEAF
V gene: TRBV7-9
J gene: TRBJ1-1
clone size: .

CDR3 protein: ASSQDQTGKTDTQY
V gene: TRBV4-1
J gene: TRBJ2-3
clone size: few

CDR3 protein: ASRPGQGSHEQF
V gene: TRBV6-5
J gene: TRBJ2-1
clone size: .

CDR3 protein: ASSLQTAAYNEQF
V gene: TRBV11-3
J gene: TRBJ2-1
clone size: .

CDR3 protein: ASSLGGTENIQY
V gene: TRBV7-3
J gene: TRBJ2-4
clone size: .

CDR3 protein: ASSTLGRGDTQY
V gene: TRBV19
J gene: TRBJ2-3
clone size: .

CDR3 protein: ASRPVDISGNTIY
V gene: TRBV10-2
J gene: TRBJ1-3
clone size: .

CDR3 protein: ASSKLAGDTQY
V gene: TRBV7-6
J gene: TRBJ2-3
clone size: once

CDR3 protein: ASSLGLAGLDGELF
V gene: TRBV9
J gene: TRBJ2-2
clone size: .

CDR3 protein: ASSLGSRAVTLH
V gene: TRBV18
J gene: TRBJ1-6
clone size: once

CDR3 protein: ASSPQRDFSGYT
V gene: TRBV5-1
J gene: TRBJ1-2
clone size: .

CDR3 protein: ASSWGTGVEQY
V gene: TRBV5-1
J gene: TRBJ2-7
clone size: .

CDR3 protein: ASSSEVTGGDSPLH
V gene: TRBV5-4
J gene: TRBJ1-6
clone size: .

CDR3 protein: ASSRGLANEQF
V gene: TRBV3-1/TRBV3-2
J gene: TRBJ2-1
clone size: .

CDR3 protein: ASSLLGNTEAF
V gene: TRBV18
J gene: TRBJ1-1
clone size: .

CDR3 protein: ASSLFSTTRTVEDGYT
V gene: TRBV28
J gene: TRBJ1-2
clone size: .

CDR3 protein: ASSQTGGSTEQF
V gene: TRBV3-1/TRBV3-2
J gene: TRBJ2-1
clone size: .

CDR3 protein: ASRDSYEQY
V gene: TRBV28
J gene: TRBJ2-7
clone size: .

CDR3 protein: ASSPRGKETQY
V gene: TRBV12-3/TRBV12-4
J gene: TRBJ2-5
clone size: .

CDR3 protein: ASSSIDRATNEKLF
V gene: TRBV28
J gene: TRBJ1-4
clone size: .

CDR3 protein: ASGYGLGTDTQY
V gene: TRBV2
J gene: TRBJ2-3
clone size: .

CDR3 protein: ASSVGGSSHYEQY
V gene: TRBV9
J gene: TRBJ2-7
clone size: .

CDR3 protein: ASSEIGGDYGYT
V gene: TRBV10-1
J gene: TRBJ1-2
clone size: .

CDR3 protein: ASSYVGDQETQY
V gene: TRBV6-5
J gene: TRBJ2-5
clone size: .

CDR3 protein: ASSLGGFSSGNTIY
V gene: TRBV12-1
J gene: TRBJ1-3
clone size: .

CDR3 protein: ASSQGQGRNYGYT
V gene: TRBV4-3
J gene: TRBJ1-2
clone size: .

CDR3 protein: ASSELSFPEAF
V gene: TRBV28
J gene: TRBJ1-1
clone size: .

CDR3 protein: ASSPDSSYGYT
V gene: TRBV5-5
J gene: TRBJ1-2
clone size: .

CDR3 protein: AISETGVNQPQH
V gene: TRBV10-3
J gene: TRBJ1-5
clone size: .

CDR3 protein: ASSLRTGIVSEQY
V gene: TRBV5-1
J gene: TRBJ2-7
clone size: .

CDR3 protein: ASSLGAGTTYEQY
V gene: TRBV5-1
J gene: TRBJ2-7
clone size: .

CDR3 protein: ASSSLAGGPNYEQF
V gene: TRBV5-1
J gene: TRBJ2-1
clone size: .

CDR3 protein: ATSDPKLGGHEQY
V gene: TRBV24-1
J gene: TRBJ2-7
clone size: .

CDR3 protein: ASTIGRSSYNSPLH
V gene: TRBV5-6
J gene: TRBJ1-6
clone size: few

CDR3 protein: SVKREGSTDTQY
V gene: TRBV29-1
J gene: TRBJ2-3
clone size: .

CDR3 protein: ASSYTRTGNTGELF
V gene: TRBV6-5
J gene: TRBJ2-2
clone size: .

CDR3 protein: ASSLRFGQSTGELF
V gene: TRBV7-3
J gene: TRBJ2-2
clone size: .

CDR3 protein: ASGLSGPPTDTQY
V gene: TRBV7-2
J gene: TRBJ2-3
clone size: .

CDR3 protein: ASSSSGAYT
V gene: TRBV5-4
J gene: TRBJ1-2
clone size: .

CDR3 protein: ASSTMRGSYEQY
V gene: TRBV2
J gene: TRBJ2-7
clone size: .

CDR3 protein: ATSPAQTGWNQPQH
V gene: TRBV24-1
J gene: TRBJ1-5
clone size: .